These 2 T cell receptor beta chains were sequenced from one sample in a study of blood T cell repertoires in COVID-19. TCRdb's table, derived via immunoSEQ multiplex PCR, lists solely in-frame clones and lacks some. The repertoire has around 140,000 clones, roughly 90% of them found once; the top ten carry around 2.1%. Input material: peripheral blood. Receptors originate from a man aged 65 to 85 with active COVID-19.

CDR3 DNA sequence: TGTGCCAGCAGCTCTCAGGGGGCTCTGAACACTGAAGCTTTCTTT. Its translation: CASSSQGALNTEAFF. This chain connects TRBV5-4 to TRBJ1-1; 8 bases map to TRBD1. CDR1 is SGHNT, CDR2 YYREEE, per germline (reference sequence). CDR3 size: 15 residues. J lost 0 bases, V lost 3 bases, and 4 bases had no gene match. The entire variable domain, with the rest obtained from reference TRBV5-4 and TRBJ1-1, is as follows: ETGVTQSPTHLIKTRGQQVTLRCSSQSGHNTVSWYQQALGQGPQFIFQYYREEENGRGNFPPRFSGLQFPNYSSELNVNALELDDSALYLCASSSQGALNTEAFFGQGTRLTVV.

This rearrangement joins TRBV2 to TRBJ2-2; D ambiguous. The CDR3 has 15 residues. Germline CDR1 is SNHLY and CDR2 is FYNNEI. V gave up 3 bases and J gave up 2 bases, with 10 bases separating them. This CDR3 reads CASSDFEVNTGELFF. In nucleotides, the CDR3 is TGTGCCAGCAGTGATTTTGAGGTTAACACCGGGGAGCTGTTTTTT.